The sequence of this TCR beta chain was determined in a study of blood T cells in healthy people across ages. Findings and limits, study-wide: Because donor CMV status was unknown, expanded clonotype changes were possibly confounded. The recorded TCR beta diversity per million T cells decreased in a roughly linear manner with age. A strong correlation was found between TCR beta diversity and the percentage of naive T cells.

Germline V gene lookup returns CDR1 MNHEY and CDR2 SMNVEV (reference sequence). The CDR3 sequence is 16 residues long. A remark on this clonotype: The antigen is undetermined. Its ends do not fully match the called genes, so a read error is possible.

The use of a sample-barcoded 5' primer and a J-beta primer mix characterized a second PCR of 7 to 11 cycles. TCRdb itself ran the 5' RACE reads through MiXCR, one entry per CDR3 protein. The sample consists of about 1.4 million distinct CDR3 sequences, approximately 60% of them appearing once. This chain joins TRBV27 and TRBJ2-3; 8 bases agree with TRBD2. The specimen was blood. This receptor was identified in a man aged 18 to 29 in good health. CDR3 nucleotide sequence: TGTGCCATCAGTTTAGACGGGGGGGCGATAACAGATACGCAGTATTTT. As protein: CAISLDGGAITDTQYF.